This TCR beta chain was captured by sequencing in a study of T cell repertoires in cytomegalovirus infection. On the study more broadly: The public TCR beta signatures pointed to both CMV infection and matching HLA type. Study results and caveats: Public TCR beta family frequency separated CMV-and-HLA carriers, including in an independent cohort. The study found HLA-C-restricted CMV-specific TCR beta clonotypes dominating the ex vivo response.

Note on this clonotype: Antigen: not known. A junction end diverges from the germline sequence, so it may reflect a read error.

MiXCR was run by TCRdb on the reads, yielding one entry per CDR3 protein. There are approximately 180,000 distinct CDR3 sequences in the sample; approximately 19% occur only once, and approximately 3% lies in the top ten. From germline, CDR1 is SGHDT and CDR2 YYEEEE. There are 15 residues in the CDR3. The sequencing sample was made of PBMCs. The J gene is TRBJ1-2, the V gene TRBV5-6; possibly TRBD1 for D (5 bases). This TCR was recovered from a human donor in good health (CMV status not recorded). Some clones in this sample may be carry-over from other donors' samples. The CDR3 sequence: CVSSSQGTGTYGYTF. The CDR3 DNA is TGTGTCAGCAGCTCCCAGGGCACCGGTACCTATGGCTACACCTTC.